This entry lists 13 T cell receptor beta chains sequenced from one sample in a study of blood T cells in healthy people across ages. Primed by a sample-barcoded 5' primer and a J-beta primer mix, a second PCR proceeded for 7 to 11 cycles. TCRdb called the 5' RACE reads again in MiXCR, with one record for every CDR3 protein. This table has about 640,000 distinct CDR3 sequences, 25% to 30% appearing once. The sample comprised blood. Receptor source: an elderly woman in good health.

V gene TRBV20-1 combines with J gene TRBJ2-5; D is possibly TRBD2 (6 bases). This CDR3 region has 13 residues. CDR1 and CDR2 from the germline V gene are DFQATT and SNEGSKA (reference sequence). With 7 bases removed from V and 2 bases from J, the gap between germline ends came to 14 bases. The DNA for the CDR3 is TGCAGTGTTGGTCTAGCGCAGCAAGAGACCCAGTACTTC. Its translation is CSVGLAQQETQYF.

This clonotype was detected only a few times. The genes are TRBV20-1 and TRBJ2-3, with 8 bases aligning to TRBD2. Germline CDR1 DFQATT, CDR2 SNEGSKA (reference sequence). This CDR3 is built from 14 residues. With V trimmed by 3 bases and J by 0 bases, 2 bases remained unmatched. The CDR3 protein is CSASAGGSTDTQYF. The DNA for the CDR3 is TGCAGTGCTAGTGCGGGGGGAAGCACAGATACGCAGTATTTT.

Points on this clonotype: A clone one base away is much larger, so this may be a read error. Because it lacks the conserved phenylalanine or tryptophan at the end, this CDR3 is likely a read error. The rearrangement uses TRBV7-3 and TRBJ2-3; D is unclear. This CDR3 has 12 amino acids. Germline-derived CDR1 and CDR2 are SGHTA and FQGTGA. The CDR3 DNA is TGTGCCAGCACCTTAAACACAGATACGCAGTATTTG. Protein: CASTLNTDTQYL.

The chain couples TRBV7-6 to TRBJ2-5; 12 positions match TRBD1. CDR1 is SGHVS, CDR2 FNYEAQ, per germline. The V segment lost 3 bases and the J segment 11 bases; nucleotides outside the gene matches: 16. The CDR3 length is 17 residues. CDR3 protein: CASSLVAGTGGFDEQYF. The CDR3 DNA sequence: TGTGCCAGCAGCTTGGTTGCCGGGACAGGGGGCTTCGATGAGCAGTACTTC.

This clonotype showed up many times. This chain uses TRBV20-1 with TRBJ1-5; 10 bases map to TRBD1. Trimming took 6 bases from V and 0 from J; bases not matched to a gene: 11. The CDR3 spans 17 residues. From germline, CDR1 is DFQATT and CDR2 SNEGSKA (reference sequence). CDR3 in amino acids: CSASPGQGFYSNQPQHF. CDR3 coding DNA: TGCAGTGCCTCTCCGGGACAGGGGTTTTATAGCAATCAGCCCCAGCATTTT.

The chain uses TRBV28 and TRBJ2-1; D is uncertain. The J call is doubtful: the DNA matches TRBJ2-7 better. CDR1 is MDHEN, CDR2 SYDVKM, per germline. The CDR3 contains 17 residues. The chain's CDR3 is CASRPDRVAAAYNEQYF. For the CDR3, the DNA is TGTGCCAGCAGACCCGACCGGGTGGCGGCAGCCTACAATGAGCAGTACTTC.

This clonotype was counted only a few times. Just one base apart from a much larger clone, this may be a read error. This rearrangement joins TRBV20-1 to TRBJ2-7, with 14 bases that match TRBD2. The CDR3 runs 14 residues. Germline loops: CDR1 DFQATT, CDR2 SNEGSKA (reference sequence). The V segment lost 5 bases and the J segment 6 bases; nucleotides outside the gene matches: 6. In nucleotides, the CDR3 is TGCAGTGCTCCAGGACTAGCGGGGGGAGCCGAGCAGTACTTC. Amino acids: CSAPGLAGGAEQYF.

This rearrangement joins TRBV10-1 to TRBJ2-5; D uncertain. The CDR3 consists of 12 residues. In germline, CDR1 is WNHNN, CDR2 SYGVQD (reference sequence). The V gene lost 2 bases and the J gene lost 8 bases, with 9 bases spanning the gap. The CDR3 spells CASSEPCETQYF. The CDR3 region has the DNA TGCGCCAGCAGTGAGCCCTGTGAAACCCAGTACTTC.

This clonotype was observed many times. The chain combines TRBV5-1 with TRBJ2-1; 8 bases match TRBD2. The V and J ends lost 4 bases and 6 bases, in that order; junction bases with no gene match: 9. The CDR3 totals 15 residues. Germline CDR1 reads SGHRS; CDR2 reads YFSETQ. The CDR3 DNA reads as TGCGCCAGCAGCGCGGGGGGAGGGCGGACCAATGAGCAGTTCTTC. It yields the protein CASSAGGGRTNEQFF.

This clonotype has just a few counts. The V gene is TRBV7-2, the J gene TRBJ2-7; 13 nucleotides match TRBD2. J lost 4 bases, V lost 5 bases, and 8 bases had no gene match. This CDR3 is built from 16 residues. Germline assignment: CDR1 SGHTA and CDR2 FQGNSA. The CDR3 DNA reads as TGTGCCAGCAGCGGACTAGCGGGAGTTGGACCTTACGAGCAGTACTTC. Amino acid sequence: CASSGLAGVGPYEQYF.

This clonotype was counted at least ten times. The V and J genes are TRBV6-1 and TRBJ2-1; TRBD1 matches 10 bases. Germline loops: CDR1 MNHNS, CDR2 SASEGT. J gave up 5 bases and V 6 bases, and 7 bases lay outside the gene matches. This CDR3 is built from 15 residues. The CDR3, as DNA: TGTGCCAGCAGGGCTCCCGGGACAGGGGACAATGAGCAGTTCTTC. Translated: CASRAPGTGDNEQFF.

This clonotype was seen a handful of times. The chain employs TRBV7-2 and TRBJ2-5; 10 bases match TRBD2. Germline CDR1 and CDR2: SGHTA and FQGNSA. The CDR3 contains 18 residues. V trimming: 2 bases; J trimming: 2 bases; junction bases outside the gene matches: 11. CDR3 in DNA: TGTGCCAGCAGCTTAACTGTATTACTAGCGGGATCTCAAGAGACCCAGTACTTC. This translates into CASSLTVLLAGSQETQYF. Filled out from reference TRBV7-2 and TRBJ2-5, the complete variable domain reads GAGVSQSPSNKVTEKGKDVELRCDPISGHTALYWYRQSLGQGLEFLIYFQGNSAPDKSGLPSDRFSAERTGGSVSTLTIQRTQQEDSAVYLCASSLTVLLAGSQETQYFGPGTRLLVL.

The chain couples TRBV5-1 to TRBJ2-1; 8 nucleotides align to TRBD1. CDR1 and CDR2 (germline): SGHRS, YFSETQ. The V and J ends lost 2 bases and 4 bases, in that order; junction bases with no gene match: 8. The CDR3 length is 16 residues. CDR3 DNA: TGCGCCAGCAGCTTTGAACCCGGGACAGGTTACAATGAGCAGTTCTTC. Translating gives CASSFEPGTGYNEQFF.